Listed here are 11 T cell receptor beta chains from one sample, sequenced in a study of T-cell reconstitution after alpha-beta-depleted transplantation in children. Library preparation (for TCRbeta) was performed with unique molecular identifiers. TCRdb re-called the PCR reads through MiXCR, storing one row per CDR3 protein. The table records 200,000 to 300,000 distinct CDR3 sequences, 12% of them present only once. The material sequenced was PBMCs from the stem cell graft donor, taken from the stem cell graft. Receptors originate from a human donor who donated a stem cell graft to a child with acute lymphoblastic leukemia.

V is TRBV19 and J is TRBJ1-2; no reliable D call. This CDR3 contains 16 residues. CDR1 and CDR2 from the germline V gene are LNHDA and SQIVND (reference sequence). The ends were cut back, 6 bases at V and 0 bases at J, with 17 bases in the middle. The CDR3 sequence is CASRGTDGWTNYGYTF. The CDR3 DNA reads TGTGCCAGTAGGGGAACGGACGGTTGGACTAACTATGGCTACACCTTC.

The sample holds many counts of this clonotype. The chain is built from TRBV6-2 or TRBV6-3 and TRBJ2-1, with 11 bases that match TRBD2. V shed 4 bases, J shed 9 bases, and the junction held 11 bases outside the gene matches. This CDR3 region has 16 residues. CDR1 is MNHEY, CDR2 SVGEGT, per germline. The CDR3 nucleotides are TGTGCCAGCAGTTCCATCCGACTAGCGGGGAGGGGTGAGCAGTTCTTC. As protein: CASSSIRLAGRGEQFF.

This clonotype was found many times. This rearrangement joins TRBV19 to TRBJ1-1; D perhaps matches TRBD1 (6 bases). In germline, CDR1 is LNHDA, CDR2 SQIVND (reference sequence). The CDR3 is 16 residues long. Trimming took 5 bases from V and 4 from J, leaving 20 bases between them. The chain's CDR3 is CASSRDAAGAFTEAFF. As DNA, the CDR3 is TGTGCCAGTAGTCGGGACGCGGCAGGGGCTTTCACTGAAGCTTTCTTT. Drawing the rest from reference TRBV19 and TRBJ1-1, the complete variable domain is DGGITQSPKYLFRKEGQNVTLSCEQNLNHDAMYWYRQDPGQGLRLIYYSQIVNDFQKGDIAEGYSVSREKKESFPLTVTSAQKNPTAFYLCASSRDAAGAFTEAFFGQGTRLTVV.

A note on this clonotype: A much bigger clone sits one base away, suggesting this may be a read error. The rearrangement joins TRBV6-1 to TRBJ2-1; 16 bases match TRBD2. The CDR3 runs to 14 residues. The germline V gene encodes CDR1 MNHNS and CDR2 SASEGT. V trimming: 4 bases; J trimming: 12 bases; junction bases outside the gene matches: 3. The CDR3 DNA follows: TGTGCCAGCAGTGCCGGGACTAGCGGGAGGGGGCAGTTCTTC. It is translated as CASSAGTSGRGQFF.

This rearrangement joins TRBV5-1 to TRBJ1-5, with TRBD1 identical over 7 bases. The CDR3 sequence is 15 residues long. V lost 3 bases and J lost 2; bases outside the gene matches: 5. The germline V gene encodes CDR1 SGHRS and CDR2 YFSETQ. CDR3 sequence: CASSYQGEGNQPQHF. CDR3 in DNA: TGCGCCAGCAGCTACCAGGGGGAGGGCAATCAGCCCCAGCATTTT. The complete variable domain, with remaining parts taken from reference TRBV5-1 and TRBJ1-5, reads KAGVTQTPRYLIKTRGQQVTLSCSPISGHRSVSWYQQTPGQGLQFLFEYFSETQRNKGNFPGRFSGRQFSNSRSEMNVSTLELGDSALYLCASSYQGEGNQPQHFGDGTRLSIL.

The table lists this clonotype with many counts. This chain links TRBV28 with TRBJ1-2; TRBD1 might be the D (6 bases). This CDR3 is built from 20 residues. Germline loops: CDR1 MDHEN, CDR2 SYDVKM. V was shortened by 5 bases and J by 5 bases, with 33 bases between the two germline ends. The CDR3 reads CASSPLRLRGNVYDGYGYTF. CDR3 nucleotide sequence: TGTGCCAGCAGTCCACTACGATTAAGGGGGAACGTTTATGATGGTTATGGCTACACCTTC.

This clonotype was seen ten or more times. The chain recombines TRBV12-3 or TRBV12-4 with TRBJ1-1; a possible D gene is TRBD1 (5 bases). V lost 5 bases and J 3 bases, leaving 7 bases between the germline ends. This CDR3 is 12 amino acids long. The DNA of the CDR3 is TGTGCCAGCAGTGTGACAGACACTGAAGCTTTCTTT. Encoded protein: CASSVTDTEAFF.

This clonotype was seen a few times. V is TRBV7-8 and J is TRBJ1-2; D is unresolved. CDR1 is SGHVS, CDR2 FQNEAQ, per germline. CDR3 length: 14 residues. V gave up 0 bases and J gave up 0 bases, with 5 bases separating them. The CDR3, as DNA: TGTGCCAGCAGCTTAGCTCGTGCTAACTATGGCTACACCTTC. Translation: CASSLARANYGYTF.

Notes on this clonotype: Given a much more abundant clone one base away, this may be a read error. The chain joins TRBV4-3 to TRBJ2-1, with 7 bases identical to TRBD2. The CDR3 is made up of 18 amino acids. CDR1 and CDR2 from the germline V gene are LGHNA and YSLEER. This chain's CDR3 is CASTQATSAYSSYNEQFF. The CDR3 region has the DNA TGCGCCAGCACCCAAGCTACTAGCGCCTACAGCTCCTACAATGAGCAGTTCTTC.

Note on this clonotype: This sequence may be a read error, since a much larger clone differs from it by one base. The chain is built from TRBV28 and TRBJ2-1; D is possibly TRBD1 or TRBD2 (5 bases each). This CDR3 contains 15 residues. V gave up 3 bases and J gave up 5 bases, with 14 bases separating them. Germline CDR1 reads MDHEN; CDR2 reads SYDVKM. The CDR3 is CASSFRGPTHNEQFF. In DNA form, the CDR3 reads TGTGCCAGCAGTTTTCGGGGCCCCACCCACAATGAGCAGTTCTTC.

This clonotype was observed a few times. The chain employs TRBV9 and TRBJ1-2, with 8 bases identical to TRBD1. The germline CDR1 and CDR2 sequences are SGDLS and YYNGEE. The CDR3 spans 14 residues. V dropped 3 bases and J dropped 8; count of bases not matched to a gene: 9. In DNA, the CDR3 is TGTGCCAGCAGCGAGGACAGGGCCCGCCGCGGCTACACCTTC. It encodes CASSEDRARRGYTF.